The clone carrying this T cell receptor beta chain occurred a few times. The CDR3 length is 13 residues. V was clipped by 6 bases and J by 4 bases, with 12 bases between them. Germline values: CDR1 MNHNS, CDR2 SASEGT. This entry is derived from a study of T cells in Graves' hyperthyroidism and ophthalmopathy. Template material for amplifying TCR beta CDR3 regions consisted of RNA transcripts. An initial round of RT-PCR targeting the TCR CDR3 relied on the HTBI primer set. TCRdb reprocessed the multiplex PCR reads via MiXCR and lists one record per CDR3 protein. The profile shows under 700,000 distinct CDR3 sequences, around 17% of them singletons.

Sequencing was performed on blood. This TCR came from a woman in her late teens or twenties with Graves' hyperthyroidism. V is TRBV6-1 and J is TRBJ2-5; weak D call: TRBD2 (5 bases). Written as DNA, the CDR3 is TGTGCCAGCAGCCGAAATGGGAGAGAGACCCAGTACTTC. This codes for CASSRNGRETQYF.